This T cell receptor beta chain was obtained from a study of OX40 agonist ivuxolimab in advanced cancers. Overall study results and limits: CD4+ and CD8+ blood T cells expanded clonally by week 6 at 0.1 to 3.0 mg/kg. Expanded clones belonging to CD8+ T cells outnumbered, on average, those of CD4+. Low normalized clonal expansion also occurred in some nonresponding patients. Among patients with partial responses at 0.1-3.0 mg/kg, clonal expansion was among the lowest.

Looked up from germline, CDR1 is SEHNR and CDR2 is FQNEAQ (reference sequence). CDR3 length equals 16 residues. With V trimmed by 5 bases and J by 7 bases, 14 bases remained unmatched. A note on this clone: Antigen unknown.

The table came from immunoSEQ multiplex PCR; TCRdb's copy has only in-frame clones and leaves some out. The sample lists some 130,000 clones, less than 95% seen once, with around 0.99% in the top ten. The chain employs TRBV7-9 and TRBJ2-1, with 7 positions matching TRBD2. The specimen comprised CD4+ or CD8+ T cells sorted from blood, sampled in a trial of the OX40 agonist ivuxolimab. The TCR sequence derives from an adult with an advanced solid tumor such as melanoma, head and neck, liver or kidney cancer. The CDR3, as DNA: TGTGCCAGCAGCCCACCCGGGACTACCACCTCGAATGAGCAGTTCTTC. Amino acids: CASSPPGTTTSNEQFF.